This T cell receptor (beta chain) was profiled in a study of T-cell reconstitution after alpha-beta-depleted transplantation in children. Germline assignment: CDR1 SEHNR and CDR2 FQNEAQ (reference sequence). The CDR3 loop spans 17 amino acids. The V gene end was trimmed by 3 bases and the J gene end by 0 bases; junction bases not matched to a gene: 8. This sample's TCRbeta library carried unique molecular identifier barcodes. TCRdb called the PCR reads again in MiXCR, with one record for every CDR3 protein. The table includes about 830,000 distinct CDR3 sequences, roughly 16% detected once. This clonotype was seen a handful of times.

This TCR was sampled from a male patient younger than 18 who had a stem cell transplant for acute lymphoblastic leukemia, so the T cells may come from the graft donor. The material sequenced was PBMCs, mostly from graft donor cells, taken 360 days after TCRalphabeta/CD19-depleted stem cell transplant. This rearrangement joins TRBV7-9 to TRBJ2-7; 10 bases align to TRBD2. CDR3 amino acids: CASSFGSGRGSSYEQYF. The DNA of the CDR3 is TGTGCCAGCAGCTTCGGAAGCGGGAGGGGTAGCTCCTACGAGCAGTACTTC.